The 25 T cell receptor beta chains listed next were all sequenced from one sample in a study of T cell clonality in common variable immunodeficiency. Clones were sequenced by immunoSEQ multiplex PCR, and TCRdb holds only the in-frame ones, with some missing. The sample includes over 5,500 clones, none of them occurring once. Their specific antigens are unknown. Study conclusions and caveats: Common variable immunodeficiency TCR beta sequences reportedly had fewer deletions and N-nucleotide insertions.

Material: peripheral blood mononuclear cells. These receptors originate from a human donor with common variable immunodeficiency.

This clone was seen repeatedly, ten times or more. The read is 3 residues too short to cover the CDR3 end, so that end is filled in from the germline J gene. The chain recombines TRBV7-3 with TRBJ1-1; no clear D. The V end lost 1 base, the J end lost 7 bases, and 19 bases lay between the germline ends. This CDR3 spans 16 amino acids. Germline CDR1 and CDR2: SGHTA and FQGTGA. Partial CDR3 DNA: TGTGCCAGCAGCTTAAAGCGCGGCACCGAACGTGGTGAA. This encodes CASSLKRGTERGE. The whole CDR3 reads CASSLKRGTERGEAFF. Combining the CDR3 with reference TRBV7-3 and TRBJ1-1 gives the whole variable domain GAGVSQTPSNKVTEKGKYVELRCDPISGHTALYWYRQSLGQGPEFLIYFQGTGAADDSGLPNDRFFAVRPEGSVSTLKIQRTERGDSAVYLCASSLKRGTERGEAFFGQGTRLTVV.

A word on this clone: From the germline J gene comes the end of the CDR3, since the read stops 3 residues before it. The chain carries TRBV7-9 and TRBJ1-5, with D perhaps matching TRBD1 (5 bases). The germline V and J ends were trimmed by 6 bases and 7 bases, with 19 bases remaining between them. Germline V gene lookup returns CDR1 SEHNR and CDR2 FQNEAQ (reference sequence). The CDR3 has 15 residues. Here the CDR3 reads CASSLHGGGRQPQHF. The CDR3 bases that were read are TGTGCCAGCAGTCTCCACGGGGGGGGTCGGCAGCCC.

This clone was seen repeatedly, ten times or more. CDR3 loop: CASSQGNNEQFF. The sequenced CDR3 bases are TGTGCCAGCAGCCAGGGTAACAATGAG. V and J are TRBV13 and TRBJ2-1; D possibly corresponds to TRBD1 (5 bases). Coverage ceases 3 residues before the CDR3 finishes, and the germline J gene fills in the end. CDR1 and CDR2 from the germline V gene are PRHDT and FYEKMQ (reference sequence). This CDR3 region has 12 residues. The V end was cut by 5 bases, the J end by 5 bases, with 7 bases between.

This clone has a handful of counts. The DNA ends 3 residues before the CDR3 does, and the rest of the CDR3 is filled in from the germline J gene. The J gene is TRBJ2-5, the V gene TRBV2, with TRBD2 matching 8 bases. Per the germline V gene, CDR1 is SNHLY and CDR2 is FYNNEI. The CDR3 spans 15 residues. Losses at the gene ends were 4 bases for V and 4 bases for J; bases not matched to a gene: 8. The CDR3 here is CASSVAGGGGETQYF. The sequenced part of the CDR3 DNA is TGTGCCAGCAGTGTGGCGGGAGGAGGTGGAGAGACC.

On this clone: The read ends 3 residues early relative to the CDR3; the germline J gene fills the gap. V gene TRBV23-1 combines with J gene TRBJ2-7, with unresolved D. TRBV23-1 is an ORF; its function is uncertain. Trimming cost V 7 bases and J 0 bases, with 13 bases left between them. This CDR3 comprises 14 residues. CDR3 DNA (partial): TGCGCCAGCACTATAACCACAGTCTCCTACGAG. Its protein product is CASTITTVSYE. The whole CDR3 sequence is CASTITTVSYEQYF.

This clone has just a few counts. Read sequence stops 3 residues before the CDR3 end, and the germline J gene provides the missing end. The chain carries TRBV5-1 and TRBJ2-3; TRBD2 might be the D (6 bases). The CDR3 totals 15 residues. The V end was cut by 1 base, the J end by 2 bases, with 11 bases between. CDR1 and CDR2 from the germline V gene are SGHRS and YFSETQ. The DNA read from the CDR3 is TGCGCCAGCAGCTTGATTAGCGGACCCACAGATACG. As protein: CASSLISGPTDT. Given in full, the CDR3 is CASSLISGPTDTQYF.

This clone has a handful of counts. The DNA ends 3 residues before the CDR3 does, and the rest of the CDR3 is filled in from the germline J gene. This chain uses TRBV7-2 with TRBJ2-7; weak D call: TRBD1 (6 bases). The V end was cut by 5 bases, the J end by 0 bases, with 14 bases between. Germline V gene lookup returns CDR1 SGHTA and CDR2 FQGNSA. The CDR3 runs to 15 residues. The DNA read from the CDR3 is TGTGCCAGCAGCCTGACCCGGGACAACTCCTACGAG. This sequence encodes CASSLTRDNSYE. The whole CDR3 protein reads CASSLTRDNSYEQYF.

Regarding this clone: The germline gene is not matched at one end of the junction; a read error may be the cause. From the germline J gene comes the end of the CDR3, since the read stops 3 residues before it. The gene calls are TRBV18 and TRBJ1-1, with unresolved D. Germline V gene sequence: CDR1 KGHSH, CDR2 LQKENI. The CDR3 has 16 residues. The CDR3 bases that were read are TGTGCCAGCGCACCAAGAGGATCCCTGTCGGGCACTGAA. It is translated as CASAPRGSLSGTE. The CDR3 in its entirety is CASAPRGSLSGTEAFF. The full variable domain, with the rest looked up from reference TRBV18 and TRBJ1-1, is NAGVMQNPRHLVRRRGQEARLRCSPMKGHSHVYWYRQLPEEGLKFMVYLQKENIIDESGMPKERFSAEFPKEGPSILRIQQVVRGDSAAYFCASAPRGSLSGTEAFFGQGTRLTVV.

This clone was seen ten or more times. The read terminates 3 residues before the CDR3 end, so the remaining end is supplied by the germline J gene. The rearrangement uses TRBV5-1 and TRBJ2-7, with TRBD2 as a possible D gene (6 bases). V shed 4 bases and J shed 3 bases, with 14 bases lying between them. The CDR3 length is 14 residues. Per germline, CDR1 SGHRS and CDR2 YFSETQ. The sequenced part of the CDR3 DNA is TGCGCCAGCAGCCGACCGGGACTTCACTACGAG. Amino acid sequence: CASSRPGLHYE. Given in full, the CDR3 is CASSRPGLHYEQYF.

CDR3: CAKIAGGRATYEQYF. CDR3 DNA (partial): TGTGCCAAGATAGCGGGAGGGCGGGCCACCTACGAG. The chain carries TRBV30 and TRBJ2-7; 11 bases align to TRBD2. The read gets to within 3 residues of the CDR3 end, and the germline J gene fills in the rest. J was trimmed by 2 bases and V by 8 bases; bases with no gene match: 11. The CDR3 consists of 15 residues. Per the germline V gene, CDR1 is GTSNPN and CDR2 is SVGIG (reference sequence).

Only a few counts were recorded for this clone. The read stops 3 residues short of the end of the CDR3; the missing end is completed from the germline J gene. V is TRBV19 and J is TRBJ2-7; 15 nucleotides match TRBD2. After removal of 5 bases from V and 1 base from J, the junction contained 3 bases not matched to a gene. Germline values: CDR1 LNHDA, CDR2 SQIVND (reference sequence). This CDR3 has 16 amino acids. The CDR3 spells CASSSGLAGGSYEQYF. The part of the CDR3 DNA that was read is TGTGCCAGTAGTTCCGGACTAGCGGGAGGGTCCTACGAG. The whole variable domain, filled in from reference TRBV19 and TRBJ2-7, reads DGGITQSPKYLFRKEGQNVTLSCEQNLNHDAMYWYRQDPGQGLRLIYYSQIVNDFQKGDIAEGYSVSREKKESFPLTVTSAQKNPTAFYLCASSSGLAGGSYEQYFGPGTRLTVT.

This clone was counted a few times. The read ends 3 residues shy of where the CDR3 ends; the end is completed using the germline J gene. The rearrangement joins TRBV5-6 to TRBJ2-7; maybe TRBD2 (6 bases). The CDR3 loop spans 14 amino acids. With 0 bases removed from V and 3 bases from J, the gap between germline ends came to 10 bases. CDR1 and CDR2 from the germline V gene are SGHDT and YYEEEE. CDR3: CASSLGLVDYEQYF. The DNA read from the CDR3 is TGTGCCAGCAGCTTGGGACTAGTTGACTACGAG.

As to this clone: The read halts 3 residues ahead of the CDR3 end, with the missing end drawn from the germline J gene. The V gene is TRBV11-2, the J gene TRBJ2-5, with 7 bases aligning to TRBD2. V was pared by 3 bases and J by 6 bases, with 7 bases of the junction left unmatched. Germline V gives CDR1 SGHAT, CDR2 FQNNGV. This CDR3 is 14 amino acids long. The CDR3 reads CASSFSGGGKTQYF. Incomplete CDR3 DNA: TGTGCCAGCAGCTTCTCTGGGGGGGGAAAGACC.

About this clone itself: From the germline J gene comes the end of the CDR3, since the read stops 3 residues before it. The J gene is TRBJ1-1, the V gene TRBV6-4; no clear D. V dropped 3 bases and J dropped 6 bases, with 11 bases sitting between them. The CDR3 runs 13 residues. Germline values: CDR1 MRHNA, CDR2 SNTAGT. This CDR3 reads CASSESTIAEAFF. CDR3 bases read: TGTGCCAGCAGTGAGTCGACAATCGCTGAA.

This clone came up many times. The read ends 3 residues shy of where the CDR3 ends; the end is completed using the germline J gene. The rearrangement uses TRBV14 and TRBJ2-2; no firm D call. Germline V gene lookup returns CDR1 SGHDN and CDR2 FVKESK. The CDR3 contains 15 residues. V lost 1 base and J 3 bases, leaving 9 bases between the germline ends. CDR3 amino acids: CASSQVFGYTGELFF. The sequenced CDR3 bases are TGTGCCAGCAGCCAAGTCTTCGGGTACACCGGGGAG.

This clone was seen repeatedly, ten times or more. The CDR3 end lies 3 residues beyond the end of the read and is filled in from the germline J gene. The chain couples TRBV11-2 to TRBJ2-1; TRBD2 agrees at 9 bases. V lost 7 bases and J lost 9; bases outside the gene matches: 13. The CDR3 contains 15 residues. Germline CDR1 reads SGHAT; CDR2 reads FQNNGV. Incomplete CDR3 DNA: TGTGCCAGCACCGAGCGGGGGGCGGGTAATGGTGAG. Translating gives CASTERGAGNGE. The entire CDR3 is CASTERGAGNGEQFF. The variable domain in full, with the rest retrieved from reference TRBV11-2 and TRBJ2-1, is EAGVAQSPRYKIIEKRQSVAFWCNPISGHATLYWYQQILGQGPKLLIQFQNNGVVDDSQLPKDRFSAERLKGVDSTLKIQPAKLEDSAVYLCASTERGAGNGEQFFGPGTRLTVL.

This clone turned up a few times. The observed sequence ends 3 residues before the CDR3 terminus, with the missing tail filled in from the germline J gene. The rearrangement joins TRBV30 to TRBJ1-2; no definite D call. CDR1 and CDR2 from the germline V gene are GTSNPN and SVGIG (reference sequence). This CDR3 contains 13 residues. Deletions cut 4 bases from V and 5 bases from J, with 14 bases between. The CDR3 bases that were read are TGTGCCTGGAAGACGGAGATACAGTATGGC. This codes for CAWKTEIQYG. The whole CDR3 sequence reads CAWKTEIQYGYTF.

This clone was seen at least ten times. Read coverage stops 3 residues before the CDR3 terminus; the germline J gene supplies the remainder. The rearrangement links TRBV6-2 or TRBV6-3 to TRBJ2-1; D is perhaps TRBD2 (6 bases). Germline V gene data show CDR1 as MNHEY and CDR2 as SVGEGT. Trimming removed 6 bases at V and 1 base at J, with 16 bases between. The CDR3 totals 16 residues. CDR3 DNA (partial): TGTGCCAGCAGAGGGACTCCCCTGGGGTCCTACAATGAG. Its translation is CASRGTPLGSYNE. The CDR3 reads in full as CASRGTPLGSYNEQFF.

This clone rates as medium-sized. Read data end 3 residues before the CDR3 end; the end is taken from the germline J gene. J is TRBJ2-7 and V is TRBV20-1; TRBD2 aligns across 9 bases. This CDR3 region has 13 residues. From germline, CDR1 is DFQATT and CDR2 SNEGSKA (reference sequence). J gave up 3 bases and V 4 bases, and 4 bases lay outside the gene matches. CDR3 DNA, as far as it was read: TGCAGTGCTATTCGACTAGCGGACTACGAG. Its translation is CSAIRLADYE. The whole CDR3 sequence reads CSAIRLADYEQYF.

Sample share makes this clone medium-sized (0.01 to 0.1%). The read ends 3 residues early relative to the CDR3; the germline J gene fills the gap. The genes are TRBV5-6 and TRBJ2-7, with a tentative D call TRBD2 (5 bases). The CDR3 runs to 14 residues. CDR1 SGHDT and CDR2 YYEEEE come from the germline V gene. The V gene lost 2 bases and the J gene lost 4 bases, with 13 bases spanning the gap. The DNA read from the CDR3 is TGTGCCAGCAGCTTTGGAGGTTCTAGGTACGAG. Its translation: CASSFGGSRYE. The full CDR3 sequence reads CASSFGGSRYEQYF.

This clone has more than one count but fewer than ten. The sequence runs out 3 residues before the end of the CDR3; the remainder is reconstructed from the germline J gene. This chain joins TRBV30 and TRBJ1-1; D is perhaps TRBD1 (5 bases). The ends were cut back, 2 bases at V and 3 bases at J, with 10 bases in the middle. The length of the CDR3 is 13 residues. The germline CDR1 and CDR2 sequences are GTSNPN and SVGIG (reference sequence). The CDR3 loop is CAWSWGGDTEAFF. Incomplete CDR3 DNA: TGTGCCTGGAGTTGGGGGGGGGACACTGAA.

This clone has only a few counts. The CDR3 DNA, read in part, is TGTGCCAGCAGCTTAGCTTGGGACACCACAGATACG. Residues: CASSLAWDTTDT. The whole CDR3 sequence is CASSLAWDTTDTQYF. This chain links TRBV7-8 with TRBJ2-3; D perhaps matches TRBD1 (6 bases). The CDR3 is cut off 3 residues early in the read; its end comes from the germline J gene. The CDR3 consists of 15 residues. Per the germline V gene, CDR1 is SGHVS and CDR2 is FQNEAQ. The germline V and J ends were trimmed by 0 bases and 2 bases, with 9 bases remaining between them.

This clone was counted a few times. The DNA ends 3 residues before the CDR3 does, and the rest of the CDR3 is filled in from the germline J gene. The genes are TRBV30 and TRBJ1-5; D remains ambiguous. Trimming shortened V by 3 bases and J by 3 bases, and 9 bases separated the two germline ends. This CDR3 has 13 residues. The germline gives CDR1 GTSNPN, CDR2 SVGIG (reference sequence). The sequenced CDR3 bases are TGTGCCTGGAGAGATTCAGTCAATCAGCCC. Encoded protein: CAWRDSVNQP. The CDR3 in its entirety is CAWRDSVNQPQHF. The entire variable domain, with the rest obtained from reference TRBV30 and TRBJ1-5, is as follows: SQTIHQWPATLVQPVGSPLSLECTVEGTSNPNLYWYRQAAGRGLQLLFYSVGIGQISSEVPQNLSASRPQDRQFILSSKKLLLSDSGFYLCAWRDSVNQPQHFGDGTRLSIL.

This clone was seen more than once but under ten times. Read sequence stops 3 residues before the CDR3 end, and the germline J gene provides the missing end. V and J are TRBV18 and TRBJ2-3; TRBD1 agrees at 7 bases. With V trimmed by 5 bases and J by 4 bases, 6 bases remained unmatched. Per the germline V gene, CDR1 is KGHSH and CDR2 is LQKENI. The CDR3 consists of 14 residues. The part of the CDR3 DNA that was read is TGTGCCAGCTCATCTCGGACAGGTCCAGATACG. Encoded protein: CASSSRTGPDT. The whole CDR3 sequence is CASSSRTGPDTQYF. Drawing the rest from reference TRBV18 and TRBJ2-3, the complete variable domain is NAGVMQNPRHLVRRRGQEARLRCSPMKGHSHVYWYRQLPEEGLKFMVYLQKENIIDESGMPKERFSAEFPKEGPSILRIQQVVRGDSAAYFCASSSRTGPDTQYFGPGTRLTVL.

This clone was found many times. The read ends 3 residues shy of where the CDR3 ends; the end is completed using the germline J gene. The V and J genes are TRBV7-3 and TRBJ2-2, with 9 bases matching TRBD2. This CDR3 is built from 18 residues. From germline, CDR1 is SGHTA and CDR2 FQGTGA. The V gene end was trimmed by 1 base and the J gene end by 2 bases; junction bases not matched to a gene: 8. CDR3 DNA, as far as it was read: TGTGCCAGCAGCTTAAGTGTGGCTAGCGGGATTAACACCGGGGAG. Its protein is CASSLSVASGINTGE. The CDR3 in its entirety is CASSLSVASGINTGELFF.